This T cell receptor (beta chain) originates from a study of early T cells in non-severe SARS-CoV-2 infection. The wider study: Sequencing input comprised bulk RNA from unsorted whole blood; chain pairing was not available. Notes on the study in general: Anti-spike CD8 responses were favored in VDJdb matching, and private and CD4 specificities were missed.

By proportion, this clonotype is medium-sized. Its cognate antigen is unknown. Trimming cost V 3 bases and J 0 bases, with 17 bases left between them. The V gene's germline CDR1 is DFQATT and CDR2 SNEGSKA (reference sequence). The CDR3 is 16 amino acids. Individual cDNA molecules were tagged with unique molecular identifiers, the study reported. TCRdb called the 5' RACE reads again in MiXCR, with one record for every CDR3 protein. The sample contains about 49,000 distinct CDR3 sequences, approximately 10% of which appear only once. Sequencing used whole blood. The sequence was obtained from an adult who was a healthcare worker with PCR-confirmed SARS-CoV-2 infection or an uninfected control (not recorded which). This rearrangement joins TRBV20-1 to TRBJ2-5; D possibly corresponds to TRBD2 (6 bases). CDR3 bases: TGCAGTGCTAGGGTCCCGACTAGAGGGTACCAAGAGACCCAGTACTTC. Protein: CSARVPTRGYQETQYF.